This T cell receptor beta chain was sequenced for a study of blood T cell repertoires in COVID-19. Clones were sequenced by immunoSEQ multiplex PCR, and TCRdb holds only the in-frame ones, with some missing. The sample includes around 250,000 clones, 85% to 90% of them seen just once. This CDR3 is 16 amino acids long. V lost 4 bases and J lost 5; bases outside the gene matches: 8. CDR1 SGHDN and CDR2 FVKESK come from the germline V gene. The chain is built from TRBV14 and TRBJ2-7; 13 nucleotides agree with TRBD2. The sequence was obtained from a man aged 18 to 29 who had recovered from COVID-19. Sequencing was carried out using PBMCs or T cells enriched from blood (not recorded which). CDR3 in amino acids: CASSRLGLAGVHEQYF. Written as DNA, the CDR3 is TGTGCCAGCAGCCGACTTGGACTAGCGGGAGTTCACGAGCAGTACTTC.